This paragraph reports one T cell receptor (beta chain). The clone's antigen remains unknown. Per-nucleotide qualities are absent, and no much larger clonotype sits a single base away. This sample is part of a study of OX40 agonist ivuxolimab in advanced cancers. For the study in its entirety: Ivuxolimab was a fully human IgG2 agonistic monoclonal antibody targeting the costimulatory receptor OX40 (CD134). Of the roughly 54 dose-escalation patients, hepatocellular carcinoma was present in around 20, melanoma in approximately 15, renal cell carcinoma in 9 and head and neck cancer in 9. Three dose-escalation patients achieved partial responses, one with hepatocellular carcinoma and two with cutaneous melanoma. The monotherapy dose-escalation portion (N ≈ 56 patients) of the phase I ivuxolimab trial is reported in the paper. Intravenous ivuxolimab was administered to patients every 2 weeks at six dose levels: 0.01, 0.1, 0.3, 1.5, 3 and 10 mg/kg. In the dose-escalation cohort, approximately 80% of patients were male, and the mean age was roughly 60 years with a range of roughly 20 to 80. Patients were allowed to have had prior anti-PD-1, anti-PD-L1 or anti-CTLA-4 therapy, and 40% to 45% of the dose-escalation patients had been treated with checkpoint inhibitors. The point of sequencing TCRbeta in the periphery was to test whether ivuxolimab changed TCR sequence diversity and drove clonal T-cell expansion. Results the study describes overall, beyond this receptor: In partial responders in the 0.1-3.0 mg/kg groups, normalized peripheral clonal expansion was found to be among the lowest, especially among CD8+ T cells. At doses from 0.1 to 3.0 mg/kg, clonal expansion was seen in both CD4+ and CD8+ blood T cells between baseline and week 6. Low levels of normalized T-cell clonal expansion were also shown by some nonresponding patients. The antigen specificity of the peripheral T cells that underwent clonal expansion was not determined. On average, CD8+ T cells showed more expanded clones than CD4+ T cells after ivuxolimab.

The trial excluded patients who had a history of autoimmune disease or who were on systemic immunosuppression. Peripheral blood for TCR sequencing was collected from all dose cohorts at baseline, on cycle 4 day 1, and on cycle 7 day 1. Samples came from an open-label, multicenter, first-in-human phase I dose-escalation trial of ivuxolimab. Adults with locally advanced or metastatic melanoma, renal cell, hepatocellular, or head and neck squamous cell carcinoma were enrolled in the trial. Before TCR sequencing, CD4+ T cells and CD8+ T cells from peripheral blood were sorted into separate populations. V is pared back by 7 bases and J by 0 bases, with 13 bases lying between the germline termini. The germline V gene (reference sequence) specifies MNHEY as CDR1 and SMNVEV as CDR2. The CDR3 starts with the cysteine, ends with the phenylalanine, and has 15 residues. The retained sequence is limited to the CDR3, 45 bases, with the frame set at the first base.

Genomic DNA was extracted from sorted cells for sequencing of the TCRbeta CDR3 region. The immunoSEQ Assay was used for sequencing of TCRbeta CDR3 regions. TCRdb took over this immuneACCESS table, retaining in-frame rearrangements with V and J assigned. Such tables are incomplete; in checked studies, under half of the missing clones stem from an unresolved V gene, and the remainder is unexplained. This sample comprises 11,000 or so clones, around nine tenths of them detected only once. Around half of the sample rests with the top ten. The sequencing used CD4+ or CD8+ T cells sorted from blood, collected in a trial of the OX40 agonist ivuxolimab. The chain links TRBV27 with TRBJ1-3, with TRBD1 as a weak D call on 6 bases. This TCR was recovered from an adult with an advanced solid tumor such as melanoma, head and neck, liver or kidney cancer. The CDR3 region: CASKEGVRSGNTIYF. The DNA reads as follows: TGTGCCAGCAAGGAGGGGGTCCGCTCTGGAAACACCATATATTTT.